This T cell receptor beta chain was recorded in a study of shared clonotypes between healthy human individuals. Measured with immunoSEQ multiplex PCR; TCRdb has only the in-frame clones, and not every one. The sample holds roughly 500,000 clones, around 73% seen once. The table lists this clone with a few counts. The CDR3 totals 13 residues. With 8 bases removed from V and 11 bases from J, the gap between germline ends came to 21 bases. Germline loops: CDR1 MDHEN, CDR2 SYDVKM. The chain recombines TRBV28 with TRBJ2-5; possibly TRBD2 for D (5 bases). The TCR sequence derives from a woman between 40 and 55 years old in good health. Some clones in this sample may be carry-over from other donors' samples. The sequencing input was PBMCs. The CDR3 loop reads CASQTRVEEEQYF. The CDR3 DNA follows: TGTGCCAGCCAGACGCGGGTAGAGGAAGAGCAGTACTTC.